This record concerns one TCR beta chain sequence. Its target antigen remains unknown. Per-base qualities were not stored, and no clone one base away is much larger. The source of the sample is a study of blood T cell repertoires in COVID-19 (dated by TCRdb to 2020 to 2022). With respect to the entire study: Samples from collaborators originated in the United States, Italy and Spain and spanned both the acute and convalescent phases of COVID-19. The material from the prospective study consisted of cDNA or gDNA derived from T cells, B-cell-depleted T cells, or PBMCs. Deeply sampled blood TCRbeta repertoires from subjects exposed to, actively infected with, or recovered from COVID-19 were included in the dataset. A freely available public database, intended as a resource for researchers studying the immune response to SARS-CoV-2, is where the repertoires were released. Samples were obtained from the ongoing ImmuneRACE study (first 160 participants) and from 1,000 to 1,500 subjects provided by 6 global collaborators. The sample metadata nearly always contained a de-identified subject ID, COVID-19 status, age in years and sex. Where HLA class I and class II types were available, the types were taken from metadata supplied by the sample provider, not from assay-based typing.

General conclusions and limits of the study: Clinical and demographic metadata were provided uncurated, with the amount varying by source and participant.

One collaborating source in Seattle enrolled patients while the patients were actively infected and followed the patients over time throughout the course of disease. Collaborating institutions collected whole blood in K2EDTA tubes following their own protocols. Collaborator samples were shipped for TCRbeta analysis as frozen whole blood, isolated PBMCs, or DNA extracted from either sample type. The immunoSEQ Assay, a bias-controlled multiplex PCR, was used to amplify TCRbeta CDR3 regions from genomic DNA. The original methods were these. The number of nucleated cells in each sample was estimated from the amplification of reference gene primers within the assay. Sequence reads were collapsed and filtered to measure the absolute abundance of every unique TCRbeta CDR3 rearrangement. For each sample, productive Simpson clonality was calculated by taking the square root of Simpson's diversity index across productive rearrangements. TCRdb re-hosts the immuneACCESS table, in-frame sequences only. Its copies lack some clones; in the studies checked, an unresolved V gene accounts for under half of them, and the cause for the rest is not known. V and J calls plus clone size are reproduced from that table; the DNA served to infer D and trimming. In this sample the table shows 50,000 to 65,000 clones, over 55% of which occur a single time. The ten largest clones take up approximately 5% of the sample.

The sample consisted of peripheral blood. The sequence was collected from a woman in her sixties or seventies with COVID-19, enrolled during active disease.

In nucleotides, the sequence is TGTGCCAGCAGCCGGCGGGGGGGGAACACTGAAGCTTTCTTT. Translation gives CASSRRGGNTEAFF. This chain is built from TRBV5-4 and TRBJ1-1; 5 matching bases give a weak D call of TRBD1. The V end loses 4 bases and the J end loses 1 base, and a stretch of 11 bases separates them. The CDR3 starts with the cysteine, ends with the phenylalanine, and has 14 residues. Only the CDR3 portion is preserved as DNA: 42 bases, with reading frame beginning at the first base. CDR1 and CDR2 are read off the germline V gene (reference sequence) as SGHNT and YYREEE.